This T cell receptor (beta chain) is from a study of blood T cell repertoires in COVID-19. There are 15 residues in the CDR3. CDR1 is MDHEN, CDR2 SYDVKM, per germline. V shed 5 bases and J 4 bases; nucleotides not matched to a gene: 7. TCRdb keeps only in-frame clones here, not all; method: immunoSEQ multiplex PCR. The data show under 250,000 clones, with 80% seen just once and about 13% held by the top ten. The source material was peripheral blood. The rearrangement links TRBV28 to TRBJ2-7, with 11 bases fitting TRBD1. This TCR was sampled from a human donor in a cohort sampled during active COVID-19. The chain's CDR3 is CASSARTGGGYEQYF. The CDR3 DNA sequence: TGTGCCAGCAGTGCCAGGACAGGGGGCGGTTACGAGCAGTACTTC.